This TCR beta chain was identified in a study of tumor and adjacent non-tumor tissue in lung cancer. The germline V gene has CDR1 SGHDN and CDR2 FVKESK. Trimming removed 2 bases at V and 5 bases at J, with 8 bases between. CDR3 length equals 13 residues. Three rounds of nested PCR, following a modified ARM-PCR protocol, produced the TCRbeta library. TCRdb reprocessed the multiplex PCR reads with MiXCR, giving one entry per CDR3 protein. The sample comprises tens of thousands of distinct CDR3 sequences, just under 60% of which are singletons, and 20% to 25% rests with the top ten. This clonotype has only a few counts. The template was RNA from unsorted bulk tissue.

The TCR comes from a man in his fifties or sixties with non-small cell lung cancer. The chain employs TRBV14 and TRBJ2-3; possibly TRBD2 for D (6 bases). The sample consisted of lung tumor tissue. The CDR3 sequence is CASSQQEGDTQYF. DNA of the CDR3: TGTGCCAGCAGCCAACAGGAGGGAGATACGCAGTATTTT.